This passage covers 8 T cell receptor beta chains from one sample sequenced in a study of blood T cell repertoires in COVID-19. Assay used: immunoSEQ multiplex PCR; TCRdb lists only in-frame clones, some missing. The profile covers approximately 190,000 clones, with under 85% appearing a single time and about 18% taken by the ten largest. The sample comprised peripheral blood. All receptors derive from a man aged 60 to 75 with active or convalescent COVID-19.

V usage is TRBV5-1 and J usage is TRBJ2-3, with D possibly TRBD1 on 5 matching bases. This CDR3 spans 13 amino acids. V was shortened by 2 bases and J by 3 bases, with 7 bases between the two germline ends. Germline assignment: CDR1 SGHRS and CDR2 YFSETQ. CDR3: CASSFQGTDTQYF. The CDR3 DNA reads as TGCGCCAGCAGCTTCCAGGGAACAGATACGCAGTATTTT.

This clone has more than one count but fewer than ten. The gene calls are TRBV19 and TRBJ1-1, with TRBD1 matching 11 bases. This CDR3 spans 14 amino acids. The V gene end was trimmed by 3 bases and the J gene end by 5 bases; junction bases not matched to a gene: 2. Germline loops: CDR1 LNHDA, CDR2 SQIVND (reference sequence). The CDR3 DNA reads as TGTGCCAGTAGTATTGGGACAGGGGGAACTGAAGCTTTCTTT. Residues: CASSIGTGGTEAFF.

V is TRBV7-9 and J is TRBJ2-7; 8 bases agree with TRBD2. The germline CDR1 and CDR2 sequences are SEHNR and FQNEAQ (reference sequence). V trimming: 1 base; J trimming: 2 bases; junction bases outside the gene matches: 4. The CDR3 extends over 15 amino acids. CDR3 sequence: CASSLEGGRTYEQYF. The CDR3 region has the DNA TGTGCCAGCAGCTTAGAAGGCGGGAGGACCTACGAGCAGTACTTC.

The chain's CDR3 is CASSHRWTEAFF. As DNA, the CDR3 is TGTGCCAGCAGTCATCGGTGGACTGAAGCTTTCTTT. The V gene is TRBV28, the J gene TRBJ1-1, with D unresolved. Germline values: CDR1 MDHEN, CDR2 SYDVKM. The V end was cut by 5 bases, the J end by 5 bases, with 9 bases between. This CDR3 contains 12 residues.

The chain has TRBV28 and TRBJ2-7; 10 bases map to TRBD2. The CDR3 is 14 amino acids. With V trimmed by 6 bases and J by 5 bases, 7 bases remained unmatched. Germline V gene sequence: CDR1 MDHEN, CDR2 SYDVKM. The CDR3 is CASRLAGERHEQYF. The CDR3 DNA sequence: TGTGCCAGCAGGCTAGCGGGGGAACGCCACGAGCAGTACTTC.

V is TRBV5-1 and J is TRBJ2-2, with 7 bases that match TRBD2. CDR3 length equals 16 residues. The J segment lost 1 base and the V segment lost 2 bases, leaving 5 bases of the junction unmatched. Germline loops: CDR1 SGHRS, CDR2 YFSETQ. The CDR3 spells CASSFRPSGNTGELFF. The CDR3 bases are TGCGCCAGCAGCTTCCGCCCTAGCGGGAACACCGGGGAGCTGTTTTTT.

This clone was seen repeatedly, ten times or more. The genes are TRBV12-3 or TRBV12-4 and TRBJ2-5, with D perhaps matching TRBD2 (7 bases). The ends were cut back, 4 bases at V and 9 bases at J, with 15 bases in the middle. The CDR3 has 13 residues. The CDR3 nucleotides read TGTGCCAGCAGTTCCACCGGGGGGCGGTCCCAGTACTTC. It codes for CASSSTGGRSQYF.

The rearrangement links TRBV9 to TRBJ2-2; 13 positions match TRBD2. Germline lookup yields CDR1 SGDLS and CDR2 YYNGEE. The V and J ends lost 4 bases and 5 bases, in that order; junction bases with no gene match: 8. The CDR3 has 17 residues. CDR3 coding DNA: TGTGCCAGCAGCTCCCGGACTAGCGGGAGCTATACCGGGGAGCTGTTTTTT. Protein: CASSSRTSGSYTGELFF.